This entry lists 23 T cell receptor beta chains sequenced from one sample in a study of post-analysis software for immune sequencing data (dated by TCRdb to between 2014 and 2016). The receptor library was made with PCR. Reads for this sample came from an Illumina HiSeq 2500. Unique molecular identifiers were incorporated into TCR beta cDNA libraries to reduce PCR and sequencing biases. Starting from the raw public reads, TCRdb applied fastp trimming at Q25, assembled clones with MiXCR and retained in-frame beta chains. Under each unique CDR3 protein, matching rows form one entry showing the most common genes and DNA. Within this sample are approximately 730,000 distinct CDR3 sequences, with roughly 46% of them counted one time only. The ten largest clones add up to 4.9% of the sample. These receptors have no known antigen. The full study reports these points: Several TRBV segments, including TRBV5-6, TRBV5-1 and TRBV20-1, were significantly more frequent in patients than controls.

Sequencing input: blood. The receptors were gathered from a girl aged 5-17 years with multiple sclerosis.

The genes are TRBV4-2 and TRBJ2-3; possible D gene TRBD2, 5 bases. Per germline, CDR1 LGHNA and CDR2 YNFKEQ. This CDR3 has 16 amino acids. V gave up 0 bases and J gave up 1 base, with 11 bases separating them. The CDR3 DNA reads TGTGCCAGCAGCCAAGAAGGAGCGGAGGGCACAGATACGCAGTATTTT. Translation gives CASSQEGAEGTDTQYF.

This clonotype was counted a few times. This sequence joins TRBV29-1 and TRBJ1-2, with TRBD1 as a possible D gene (5 bases). Germline CDR1 SQVTM, CDR2 ANQGSEA. The V and J ends lost 3 bases and 5 bases respectively, with 25 bases between them. This CDR3 comprises 17 residues. In DNA, the CDR3 is TGCAGCGTTGAGGGGTGGTCCGCAGGGTCGACGGAATATGGCTACACCTTC. This gives the protein CSVEGWSAGSTEYGYTF.

The gene calls are TRBV20-1 and TRBJ2-7; 7 bases align to TRBD1. Germline CDR1 DFQATT, CDR2 SNEGSKA (reference sequence). This CDR3 is 12 amino acids long. CDR3: CSTTDRAHEQYF. The CDR3 region has the DNA TGCAGCACGACCGACAGGGCCCACGAGCAGTACTTC.

This clonotype was observed a few times. The chain employs TRBV20-1 and TRBJ2-3; 10 nucleotides match TRBD2. Germline V CDR1 and CDR2: DFQATT, SNEGSKA (reference sequence). V dropped 5 bases and J dropped 9; count of bases not matched to a gene: 5. CDR3 length: 12 amino acids. As DNA, the CDR3 is TGCAGTGCTCGGGCTAGCGGGAGAACGCAGTATTTT. This sequence encodes CSARASGRTQYF.

Written as DNA, the CDR3 is TGTGCCAGCAGTTATGGGAGGGGGCAGCTCAATCAGCCCCAGCATTTT. Translated: CASSYGRGQLNQPQHF. V usage is TRBV6-6 and J usage is TRBJ1-5; 7 bases are a match to TRBD1. Germline V lookup: CDR1 MNHNY, CDR2 SVGAGI (reference sequence). The CDR3 covers 16 residues. V lost 3 bases, J lost 3 bases, and 8 bases stayed unmatched.

The V and J genes are TRBV10-3 and TRBJ2-3; 9 bases are shared with TRBD2. The CDR3 runs to 18 residues. Germline-derived CDR1 and CDR2 are ENHRY and SYGVKD. Trimming at V came to 4 bases and at J to 6 bases, leaving 17 bases not matched to a gene. The CDR3: CAISATGGGRVHTDTQYF. DNA for the CDR3: TGTGCCATCAGTGCCACGGGAGGCGGGAGGGTACACACGGATACGCAGTATTTT.

The rearrangement links TRBV6-2 or TRBV6-3 to TRBJ2-1, with 10 bases lining up with TRBD2. The germline CDR1 and CDR2 sequences are MNHEY and SVGEGT. Germline trimming cut 6 bases from V and 10 bases from J; bases unmatched to any gene: 12. The CDR3 is made up of 15 amino acids. The CDR3 reads CASSTLSGRAREQFF. Written as DNA, the CDR3 is TGTGCCAGCAGCACCTTGAGCGGGAGGGCCCGGGAGCAGTTCTTC.

This rearrangement joins TRBV12-3 or TRBV12-4 to TRBJ2-7; TRBD2 might be the D (6 bases). Deletions cut 3 bases from V and 1 base from J, with 13 bases between. This CDR3 spans 15 amino acids. CDR3 loop: CASSFSQGGSYEQYF. The CDR3 DNA reads TGTGCCAGCAGTTTCTCCCAGGGAGGTTCCTACGAGCAGTACTTC.

V usage is TRBV27 and J usage is TRBJ2-4, with 7 bases fitting TRBD1. Trimming at V came to 3 bases and at J to 3 bases, leaving 2 bases not matched to a gene. Germline CDR1 reads MNHEY; CDR2 reads SMNVEV (reference sequence). The CDR3 has 14 residues. The CDR3 here is CASSLGTDKNIQYF. The CDR3, as DNA: TGTGCCAGCAGTTTGGGGACAGACAAAAACATTCAGTACTTC.

This sequence joins TRBV6-2 or TRBV6-3 and TRBJ2-1; D gene uncertain. The CDR3 consists of 13 residues. Looked up from germline, CDR1 is MNHEY and CDR2 is SVGEGT. V gave up 6 bases and J gave up 6 bases, with 12 bases separating them. The CDR3, as DNA: TGTGCCAGCAGCTCCACCTGGGGCAATGAGCAGTTCTTC. Translating it yields CASSSTWGNEQFF.

The table lists this clonotype with a count of one. V is TRBV9 and J is TRBJ2-1; D ambiguous. Germline CDR1 and CDR2: SGDLS and YYNGEE. The CDR3 is 13 residues long. V was cut by 0 bases and J by 8 bases, with 9 bases left in between. This CDR3 is CASSVGFADEQFF. The CDR3 DNA reads as TGTGCCAGCAGCGTAGGGTTCGCCGATGAGCAGTTCTTC.

The sample holds a few counts of this clonotype. V gene TRBV29-1 combines with J gene TRBJ2-7, with a weak D call TRBD1 (6 bases). The CDR3 is made up of 14 amino acids. Deletions cut 5 bases from V and 3 bases from J, with 17 bases between. In germline, CDR1 is SQVTM, CDR2 ANQGSEA. In DNA form, the CDR3 reads TGCAGCGTTAAACAGGGTTCGAGTCTCTACGAGCAGTACTTC. Translation: CSVKQGSSLYEQYF.

The chain has TRBV6-6 and TRBJ2-1, with 11 nucleotides matching TRBD2. This CDR3 contains 16 residues. The germline V gene encodes CDR1 MNHNY and CDR2 SVGAGI (reference sequence). J was trimmed by 5 bases and V by 5 bases; bases with no gene match: 8. Here the CDR3 DNA reads TGTGCCAGCAGTCCCTTAGCGGGAGGGTTCAACAATGAGCAGTTCTTC. It yields the protein CASSPLAGGFNNEQFF.

The chain links TRBV6-1 to TRBJ2-3; weak D call: TRBD1 (6 bases). Per germline, CDR1 MNHNS and CDR2 SASEGT. V was pared by 6 bases and J by 2 bases, with 15 bases between. The length of the CDR3 is 15 residues. The CDR3 region is CASSIGGLDTDTQYF. As DNA, the CDR3 is TGTGCCAGCAGCATAGGGGGTTTGGACACAGATACGCAGTATTTT.

V usage is TRBV9 and J usage is TRBJ2-5; 8 bases agree with TRBD2. Trimming removed 4 bases from V and 11 bases from J; junction bases left unmatched: 10. Germline lookup yields CDR1 SGDLS and CDR2 YYNGEE. The CDR3 spans 13 residues. CDR3 coding DNA: TGTGCCAGCAGCACTAGCGGACGCAATGAGCAGTACTTC. The encoded protein is CASSTSGRNEQYF.

The chain links TRBV9 to TRBJ1-1, with D possibly being TRBD1 (5 bases). CDR1 is SGDLS and CDR2 is YYNGEE in the germline V gene. V lost 0 bases, J lost 4 bases, and 10 bases lay in between. This CDR3 comprises 14 residues. In DNA form, the CDR3 reads TGTGCCAGCAGCGTAGACTTCAGGGCCACTGAAGCTTTCTTT. As protein: CASSVDFRATEAFF.

This clonotype showed up just a few times. CDR3 sequence reads: CASSYLPEGFGEQYF. In nucleotides, the CDR3 is TGTGCCAGCAGTTACCTCCCAGAGGGGTTTGGCGAGCAGTACTTC. The genes are TRBV6-5 and TRBJ2-7; TRBD1 or TRBD2 may be the D gene (5 bases each). The germline V gene has CDR1 MNHEY and CDR2 SVGAGI. The CDR3 covers 15 residues. V was clipped by 2 bases and J by 6 bases, with 17 bases between them.

In its sample, this clonotype was seen a few times. V is TRBV10-3 and J is TRBJ2-1; 11 bases line up with TRBD2. The germline V gene has CDR1 ENHRY and CDR2 SYGVKD. Germline trimming cut 0 bases from V and 7 bases from J; bases unmatched to any gene: 14. The CDR3 has 19 residues. CDR3 sequence reads: CAISESKGLAGSSLNEQFF. The CDR3 DNA is TGTGCCATCAGTGAGTCGAAAGGACTAGCGGGCTCGAGTTTGAATGAGCAGTTCTTC.

With respect to this clonotype: The junction departs from germline at one end; a sequencing error may be responsible. The CDR3 sequence is CASGLVVQFTDTQYF. The CDR3, as DNA: TGCGCCAGCGGCTTGGTGGTACAGTTCACAGATACGCAGTATTTT. This chain uses TRBV5-1 with TRBJ2-3; D gene unclear. Germline assignment: CDR1 SGHRS and CDR2 YFSETQ. The CDR3 runs 15 residues. Based on the CDR3 plus reference TRBV5-1 and TRBJ2-3, the full variable domain is KAGVTQTPRYLIKTRGQQVTLSCSPISGHRSVSWYQQTPGQGLQFLFEYFSETQRNKGNFPGRFSGRQFSNSRSEMNVSTLELGDSALYLCASGLVVQFTDTQYFGPGTRLTVL.

This clonotype has more than one count but fewer than ten. This chain links TRBV20-1 with TRBJ2-5; perhaps D is TRBD1 or TRBD2 (5 bases each). The germline V gene has CDR1 DFQATT and CDR2 SNEGSKA (reference sequence). V was trimmed by 7 bases and J by 1 base, leaving 10 bases between them. The CDR3 loop spans 12 amino acids. The CDR3 DNA reads TGCAGTGTTGGGGGAATCCAAGAGACCCAGTACTTC. It yields the protein CSVGGIQETQYF.

This clonotype was seen more than once but under ten times. V and J are TRBV30 and TRBJ2-7; 9 bases fit TRBD1. Germline lookup yields CDR1 GTSNPN and CDR2 SVGIG (reference sequence). This CDR3 region has 15 residues. Trimming cost V 1 base and J 0 bases; bases outside gene matches: 4. CDR3 bases: TGTGCCTGGAGTGGTAGGACAGGGGTCTCCTACGAGCAGTACTTC. Its translation is CAWSGRTGVSYEQYF.

This rearrangement joins TRBV15 to TRBJ1-1, with unresolved D. The V end was cut by 0 bases, the J end by 4 bases, with 6 bases between. CDR3 length: 13 residues. Germline CDR1 reads LNHNV; CDR2 reads YYDKDF (reference sequence). This chain's CDR3 is CATSRDGGTEAFF. In DNA, the CDR3 is TGTGCCACCAGCAGAGATGGAGGCACTGAAGCTTTCTTT.

The chain employs TRBV6-5 and TRBJ2-1; 7 bases line up with TRBD2. The germline V gene has CDR1 MNHEY and CDR2 SVGAGI. The CDR3 is made up of 14 amino acids. The ends lost 11 bases at V and 8 bases at J; junction bases unmatched: 15. CDR3 nucleotides: TGTGCCGCCAGGGTAACTAGCGCCGGAGATGAGCAGTTCTTC. Encoded protein: CAARVTSAGDEQFF.